The 22 T cell receptor beta chains reported below all come from one sample, sequenced in a study of blood T cells in healthy people across ages. Combining a sample-barcoded 5' primer with a J-beta primer mix, a second PCR ran for 7 to 11 cycles. TCRdb re-called the 5' RACE reads through MiXCR, storing one row per CDR3 protein. Of 550,000 to 750,000 distinct CDR3 sequences in the sample, around 21% are singletons; the top ten hold 3% to 4.5%. Sequencing used blood. All receptors derive from a man between 65 and 79 years old in good health.

This clonotype was seen a handful of times. The chain is built from TRBV15 and TRBJ1-5; TRBD1 agrees at 7 bases. Germline trimming cut 3 bases from V and 0 bases from J; bases unmatched to any gene: 11. Germline assignment: CDR1 LNHNV and CDR2 YYDKDF (reference sequence). The length of the CDR3 is 18 residues. The CDR3 DNA follows: TGTGCCACCAGCAGGACGGCAGGGGGGACCTATAGCAATCAGCCCCAGCATTTT. It yields the protein CATSRTAGGTYSNQPQHF.

This clonotype was counted at least ten times. The chain carries TRBV28 and TRBJ2-4; no reliable D call. Trimming stripped 4 bases from V and 0 bases from J, with 7 bases between. From germline, CDR1 is MDHEN and CDR2 SYDVKM. CDR3 length equals 14 residues. In DNA, the CDR3 is TGTGCCAGCAGTTCCCCCCTAGCCAAAAACATTCAGTACTTC. Protein: CASSSPLAKNIQYF.

CDR3 region: CASVTPGQGEQYF. The CDR3 nucleotides read TGTGCCAGCGTGACTCCGGGACAGGGGGAGCAGTACTTC. The chain couples TRBV28 to TRBJ2-7, with 10 bases fitting TRBD1. V was clipped by 8 bases and J by 7 bases; unmatched bases: 8. The CDR3 runs 13 residues. Germline CDR1 is MDHEN and CDR2 is SYDVKM.

This clonotype has only a few counts. A single base separates this from a much larger clone, so it may be a read error. This chain links TRBV11-2 with TRBJ2-5; D call uncertain. The germline V gene has CDR1 SGHAT and CDR2 FQNNGV. CDR3 length equals 13 residues. V lost 5 bases and J lost 5, with 12 bases in between. The CDR3 protein is CASSMMGLETQYF. The CDR3 region has the DNA TGTGCCAGCAGCATGATGGGTTTGGAGACCCAGTACTTC.

V gene TRBV7-6 combines with J gene TRBJ2-5, with D perhaps TRBD1 (6 bases). The DNA end is a closer match to TRBJ2-7, so the J assignment may be wrong. Per the germline V gene, CDR1 is SGHVS and CDR2 is FNYEAQ. The CDR3 consists of 13 residues. CDR3 sequence (DNA): TGTGCCAGCAGCTTAGTCTCAGGGGACGAGCAGTACTTC. Translation gives CASSLVSGDEQYF.

This clonotype has a count of ten or more. The chain has TRBV20-1 and TRBJ2-2; D uncertain. The CDR3 has 12 amino acids. Germline V gene sequence: CDR1 DFQATT, CDR2 SNEGSKA (reference sequence). The V end lost 3 bases, the J end lost 5 bases, and 7 bases lay between the germline ends. The CDR3 spells CSASLATGELFF. The CDR3 DNA reads TGCAGTGCTAGTTTAGCTACCGGGGAGCTGTTTTTT.

There are a few counts of this clonotype. The gene calls are TRBV3-1 and TRBJ2-5; D call uncertain. V was trimmed by 4 bases and J by 1 base, leaving 10 bases between them. This CDR3 spans 14 amino acids. Germline CDR1 and CDR2: LGHDT and YNNKEL (reference sequence). CDR3 sequence (DNA): TGTGCCAGCAGCCCCGACCTTAGCCAAGAGACCCAGTACTTC. Protein: CASSPDLSQETQYF.

The J gene is TRBJ2-1, the V gene TRBV3-1; no clear D gene. CDR3 size: 11 residues. CDR1 LGHDT and CDR2 YNNKEL come from the germline V gene (reference sequence). Trimming took off 5 bases at V and 8 bases at J, with 7 bases between the two ends. DNA for the CDR3: TGTGCCAGCAGCAACCGGGATGAGCAGTTCTTC. It translates to CASSNRDEQFF.

This clonotype has a handful of counts. The rearrangement uses TRBV29-1 and TRBJ2-1, with 9 bases fitting TRBD2. Per the germline V gene, CDR1 is SQVTM and CDR2 is ANQGSEA. Trimming took 5 bases from V and 4 from J; bases not matched to a gene: 6. The CDR3 loop spans 14 amino acids. CDR3 bases: TGCAGCGTTTACTTGCGGGAGGGGTACAATGAGCAGTTCTTC. It is translated as CSVYLREGYNEQFF.

This clonotype was seen a few times. The chain joins TRBV20-1 to TRBJ2-2; tentatively, D is TRBD2 (5 bases). Germline V gene sequence: CDR1 DFQATT, CDR2 SNEGSKA (reference sequence). V was cut by 5 bases and J by 5 bases, with 18 bases left in between. The CDR3 contains 15 residues. CDR3 DNA: TGCAGTGCTCCCCCGTACGGGGATTGGACCGGGGAGCTGTTTTTT. This codes for CSAPPYGDWTGELFF.

The chain recombines TRBV4-3 with TRBJ2-5; a weak D match, TRBD1 (6 bases). Trimming cost V 4 bases and J 2 bases, with 20 bases left between them. The CDR3 covers 17 residues. Per the germline V gene, CDR1 is LGHNA and CDR2 is YSLEER. CDR3 nucleotides: TGCGCCAGCAGCCCCAACTTTCCCCGGACAGCTCAAGAGACCCAGTACTTC. Translated: CASSPNFPRTAQETQYF.

V and J are TRBV10-3 and TRBJ2-7; a weak D match, TRBD2 (6 bases). Per germline, CDR1 ENHRY and CDR2 SYGVKD. The CDR3 loop spans 14 amino acids. Trimming took off 0 bases at V and 6 bases at J, with 12 bases between the two ends. The DNA of the CDR3 is TGTGCCATCAGTGAGTCGCGGGATCGATCCGAGCAGTACTTC. Its translation is CAISESRDRSEQYF.

This clonotype was counted a few times. The V call is TRBV9, the J call TRBJ2-1; the D gene is possibly TRBD2 (5 bases). From germline, CDR1 is SGDLS and CDR2 YYNGEE. This CDR3 comprises 14 residues. Trimming left V 4 bases short and J 5 bases short, with 13 bases between. The CDR3 region is CASSPQAVDNEQFF. CDR3 nucleotides: TGTGCCAGCAGCCCCCAAGCGGTGGACAATGAGCAGTTCTTC.

DNA for the CDR3: TGTGCCAGCTCACCAGACCCTTCCCATTCACCCCTCCACTTT. Protein product: CASSPDPSHSPLHF. The chain couples TRBV18 to TRBJ1-6; D gene ambiguous. The CDR3 has 14 amino acids. CDR1 KGHSH and CDR2 LQKENI come from the germline V gene. V lost 2 bases and J 8 bases, leaving 10 bases between the germline ends.

The chain is built from TRBV12-3 or TRBV12-4 and TRBJ2-5; the match to TRBD2 covers 7 bases. V lost 5 bases to trimming and J lost 5 bases; unmatched junction nucleotides: 8. The CDR3 runs 14 residues. The CDR3 reads CASSTGRRGETQYF. CDR3 DNA sequence: TGTGCCAGCAGTACCGGACGGCGGGGGGAGACCCAGTACTTC.

This clonotype has a count of ten or more. The chain couples TRBV13 to TRBJ2-4; possibly TRBD1 or TRBD2 for D (5 bases each). CDR1 and CDR2 (germline): PRHDT, FYEKMQ (reference sequence). The ends were cut back, 0 bases at V and 8 bases at J, with 14 bases in the middle. The CDR3 consists of 15 residues. In DNA form, the CDR3 reads TGTGCCAGCAGCTTAGGCGGGACGGTTGGGGACATTCAGTACTTC. The encoded protein is CASSLGGTVGDIQYF.

The chain carries TRBV7-8 and TRBJ1-3, with 9 bases matching TRBD1. V gave up 4 bases and J gave up 3 bases; unmatched junction bases: 4. The CDR3 extends over 15 amino acids. The germline gives CDR1 SGHVS, CDR2 FQNEAQ. CDR3 coding DNA: TGTGCCAGCAGCTCCTCGGGACAGGGTGGAAACACCATATATTTT. Its protein product is CASSSSGQGGNTIYF.

This CDR3 is CASSLRGDVEFF. The CDR3 nucleotides read TGTGCCAGCAGTTTGAGGGGAGATGTGGAGTTCTTC. The chain is built from TRBV12-3 or TRBV12-4 and TRBJ2-1; either TRBD1 or TRBD2 may supply D (5 bases each). The length of the CDR3 is 12 residues. V was trimmed by 3 bases and J by 14 bases, leaving 14 bases between them.

This clonotype was counted between two and nine times. The rearrangement links TRBV20-1 to TRBJ2-5, with D possibly matching TRBD2 (6 bases). Germline values: CDR1 DFQATT, CDR2 SNEGSKA (reference sequence). Between the trimmed V and J ends, which lost 4 bases and 5 bases, there was a span of 17 bases. This CDR3 region has 14 residues. The chain's CDR3 is CSATPLSGPETQYF. The CDR3 coding sequence is TGCAGTGCTACCCCCCTTAGCGGTCCGGAGACCCAGTACTTC.

The chain links TRBV29-1 to TRBJ2-1, with 7 bases identical to TRBD2. The CDR3 has 13 amino acids. The germline CDR1 and CDR2 sequences are SQVTM and ANQGSEA. The CDR3 DNA reads as TGCGGCTGGGGGGGTGTATCCTACAATGAGCAGTTCTTC. It specifies CGWGGVSYNEQFF.

Ten or more counts support this clonotype. A single base separates this from a much larger clone, so it may be a read error. This rearrangement joins TRBV12-3 or TRBV12-4 to TRBJ2-3; 9 positions agree with TRBD2. This CDR3 has 16 residues. V was clipped by 4 bases and J by 4 bases; unmatched bases: 9. In DNA form, the CDR3 reads TGTGCCAGCAGTTCCGTAGCGGGAGCGATCGCAGATACGCAGTATTTT. It specifies CASSSVAGAIADTQYF.

This clonotype has just a few counts. The CDR3 does not end in the conserved phenylalanine or tryptophan, so this is likely a read error. This sequence joins TRBV12-3 or TRBV12-4 and TRBJ2-7; D is uncertain. The V end lost 6 bases, the J end lost 0 bases, and 6 bases lay between the germline ends. The CDR3 is 12 amino acids. The CDR3 region is CASSSLSYEQYY. DNA for the CDR3: TGTGCCAGCAGCTCTCTCTCCTACGAGCAGTACTAC.